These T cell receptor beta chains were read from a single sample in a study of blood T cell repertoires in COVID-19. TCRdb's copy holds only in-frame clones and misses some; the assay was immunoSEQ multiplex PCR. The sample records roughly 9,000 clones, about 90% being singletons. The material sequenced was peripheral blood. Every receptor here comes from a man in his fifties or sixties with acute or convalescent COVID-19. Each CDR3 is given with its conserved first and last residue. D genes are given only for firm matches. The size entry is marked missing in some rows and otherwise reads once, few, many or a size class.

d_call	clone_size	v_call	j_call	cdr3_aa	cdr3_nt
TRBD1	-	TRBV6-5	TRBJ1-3	CASSRTGDSGNTIYF	TGTGCCAGCAGTAGGACAGGGGACTCTGGAAACACCATATATTTT
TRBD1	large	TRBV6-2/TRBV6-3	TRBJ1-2	CASSYGQADGYTF	TGTGCCAGCAGTTACGGACAGGCCGATGGCTACACCTTC
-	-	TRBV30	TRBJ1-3	CAWSGGWTRGNTIYF	TGTGCCTGGAGTGGGGGCTGGACGCGCGGAAACACCATATATTTT
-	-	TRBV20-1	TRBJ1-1	CSASGNTEAFF	TGCAGTGCAAGCGGGAACACTGAAGCTTTCTTT
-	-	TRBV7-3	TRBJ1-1	CASSLNQGLNTEAFF	TGTGCCAGCAGCTTAAACCAGGGGTTGAACACTGAAGCTTTCTTT
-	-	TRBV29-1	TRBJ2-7	CSVFSGGSYEQYF	TGCAGCGTCTTTAGCGGAGGATCCTACGAGCAGTACTTC
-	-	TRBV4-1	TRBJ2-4	CASSHQEGARLPGKNIQYF	TGCGCCAGCAGCCACCAGGAGGGGGCGCGTCTCCCAGGCAAAAACATTCAGTACTTC
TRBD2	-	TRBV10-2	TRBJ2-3	CASSRGLAGSTDTQYF	TGCGCCAGCAGTCGTGGACTAGCGGGGTCCACAGATACGCAGTATTTT
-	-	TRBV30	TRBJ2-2	CAWSPGRDTGELFF	TGTGCCTGGAGTCCCGGCAGGGACACCGGGGAGCTGTTTTTT
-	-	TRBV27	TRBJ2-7	CASSSRGAYEQYF	TGTGCCAGCAGTTCCAGAGGAGCCTACGAGCAGTACTTC
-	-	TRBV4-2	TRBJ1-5	CASSQDAAQNGQPQHF	TGTGCCAGCAGCCAAGATGCCGCACAGAATGGTCAGCCCCAGCATTTT
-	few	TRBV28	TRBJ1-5	CASSFRGNDQPQHF	TGTGCCAGCAGTTTCCGGGGGAACGATCAGCCCCAGCATTTT
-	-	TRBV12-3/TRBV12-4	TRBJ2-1	CASSNNEQFF	TGTGCCAGCAGCAACAATGAGCAGTTCTTC
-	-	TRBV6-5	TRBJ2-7	CASRAGKDGYYEQYF	TGTGCCAGCAGAGCCGGGAAGGACGGTTACTACGAGCAGTACTTC
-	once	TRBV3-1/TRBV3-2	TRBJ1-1	CASSPAAGTEAFF	TGTGCCAGCAGCCCCGCAGCGGGGACTGAAGCTTTCTTT
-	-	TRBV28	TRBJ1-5	CASSLDIYQPQHF	TGTGCCAGCAGTTTAGACATCTATCAGCCCCAGCATTTT
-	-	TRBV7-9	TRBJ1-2	CASSLGRQSDGYTF	TGTGCCAGCAGCTTAGGCAGGCAGAGTGATGGCTACACCTTC
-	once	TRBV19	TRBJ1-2	CASSSRTATNYGYTF	TGTGCCAGTAGTAGCCGGACAGCAACTAACTATGGCTACACCTTC
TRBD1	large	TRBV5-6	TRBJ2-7	CASSLEVGQGTYEQYF	TGTGCCAGCAGCTTGGAGGTGGGACAGGGAACCTACGAGCAGTACTTC
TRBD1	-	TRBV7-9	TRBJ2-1	CASSLVQGAFYNEQFF	TGTGCCAGCAGCTTAGTTCAGGGGGCGTTTTACAATGAGCAGTTCTTC
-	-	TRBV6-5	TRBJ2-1	CASSWGLDHNEQFF	TGTGCCAGCAGTTGGGGACTGGACCACAATGAGCAGTTCTTC
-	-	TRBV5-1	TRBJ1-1	CASSSGGGGAAFF	TGCGCCAGCAGCTCCGGGGGAGGGGGAGCAGCTTTCTTT
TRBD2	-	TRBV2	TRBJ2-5	CASSVTSGTMAQYF	TGTGCCAGCAGTGTAACTAGCGGGACGATGGCCCAGTACTTC
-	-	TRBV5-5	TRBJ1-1	CASSFQGSDTEAFF	TGTGCCAGCAGCTTTCAGGGGTCGGACACTGAAGCTTTCTTT
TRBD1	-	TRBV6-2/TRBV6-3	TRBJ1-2	CASSHRGLSGYTF	TGTGCCAGCAGTCACAGGGGGCTCTCTGGCTACACCTTC